This T cell receptor (beta chain) was observed in a study of identical twins' blood T cells. Study at large: Roughly 50 million reads covered about six alpha-chain and about six beta-chain libraries. The study's findings and limits: Each donor's most abundant TCRbeta clonotypes shared more CDR3 sequences with her twin than unrelated donors.

The CDR3 consists of 16 residues. V was pared by 0 bases and J by 3 bases, with 15 bases between. Germline V lookup: CDR1 MNHNY, CDR2 SVGAGI (reference sequence). TCRdb re-analysed the 5' RACE reads in MiXCR, keeping a single row per CDR3 protein. The repertoire holds 350,000 to 400,000 distinct CDR3 sequences, with roughly 31% as singletons. The table lists this clonotype with a few counts. Its target is unknown. The specimen was PBMCs. The V gene is TRBV6-6, the J gene TRBJ2-7, with a tentative D call TRBD2 (7 bases). This TCR was sampled from a woman aged 18-49 years in good health. The CDR3 nucleotides are TGTGCCAGCAGTTACTCGAGGGGGGGCAGTATCTACGAGCAGTACTTC. As protein: CASSYSRGGSIYEQYF.